This TCR beta chain was profiled in a study of cytomegalovirus exposure and HLA in healthy donors (dated by TCRdb to about 2017). About the study as a whole: According to an earlier analysis of around 600 of the donors, about 179 million T cells yielded roughly 110 million unique TCR beta sequences and about 300 Gb of sequence data. Class I and class II HLA loci were covered by the typing at four-digit resolution. Donor age, sex, ethnicity and CMV serostatus were compiled together with the repertoire data. Along with the approximately 700-subject first cohort, a separate validation cohort of over a hundred different subjects was used. A later analysis re-examined previously published TCR beta repertoires from hundreds of donors and added high-resolution HLA genotyping to investigate patterns of TCR occurrence. Among roughly 370 genotyped donors of the cohort, an average of about 240,000 unique TCR beta nucleotide sequences were sequenced per donor, around 20% of them non-productive. Genome-wide SNP genotypes for about 60% of the 666 donors were used in a later genetic analysis, which treated that subset as a discovery cohort. Of the approximately 400 genotyped donors, approximately 83% fell in the genetic ancestry cluster associated with self-reported Caucasian donors. Rather than using new phenotypic data, the later analysis identified candidate immune exposures from TCR beta sequences and from how often those sequences occurred across donors. An earlier analysis of roughly 600 of the donors used high-throughput TCR beta sequencing to judge whether each TCR beta V gene segment behaved as functional or pseudogenic. The study aimed to test whether cataloging public T cell receptors could reveal signatures of past pathogen exposure. Four or five DR-DQ haplotypes were treated as single units for association and clustering because of strong linkage in the cohort. The number of typed donors differed by locus: about 620-640 for A, B, C, DRB1 and DQB1; 500 to 550 for DQA1; 606 for DPA1; and about 450 for DPB1. An early release covering roughly 640 HLA-typed donors comprised 250 to 350 gigabases of sequencing data and around 86 million unique TCR sequences. The study used immunosequencing to profile the T cell repertoires of several hundred subjects and linked those repertoires to cytomegalovirus serostatus. The study combined high-throughput TCR immunosequencing, statistical association of individual TCRs with disease status, and machine learning to predict cytomegalovirus infection status. Every repertoire in the discovery cohort had been generated on one and the same sequencing platform.

Libraries were built with the immunoSEQ multiplex PCR assay. For the multiplex PCR, a mixture combining 60 forward primers for TCR Vbeta segments and 13 reverse primers for TCR Jbeta segments was used. A multiplex PCR assay on genomic DNA amplified the CDR3 region of rearranged TCR beta genes. The amplified TCR beta libraries were sequenced on the Illumina HiSeq System as 87-base-pair reads. Per the source publication's procedure: Across the 500 to 750 repertoires, a later analysis counted some 80 million unique TCR beta chains, about 10 million of which were shared by at least two donors. Raw reads were error-corrected and collapsed into unique sequences with a nearest-neighbor algorithm that merged closely related sequences to remove PCR and sequencing errors. To assign V, D and J gene segments, CDR3 sequences were aligned to IMGT reference sequences. Each retained sequence needed at least a six-nucleotide match to both a V gene segment and a J gene segment. A rearrangement counted as productive if the CDR3 had no stop codons and remained in frame with V and J, and every other rearrangement counted as non-productive. Following IMGT convention, CDR3 was defined as the stretch from the second conserved V-encoded cysteine up to the conserved J-encoded phenylalanine. The earlier analysis of some 600 of the donors excluded sequences that lacked an unambiguous match to a single V gene segment. In an earlier analysis of approximately 590 of the donors, a V segment was called functional when productive rearrangements were above 56.7%, and segregating when the standard deviation between donors exceeded 5%. A statistical classification framework was developed to diagnose cytomegalovirus status using the catalog of TCR beta chain sequences. A later analysis assigned V and J genes by comparing TCR nucleotide sequences with IMGT/GENE-DB human TR gene sequences. Using the TCRdist pipeline, a later analysis assigned CDR3 sequences along with most-parsimonious VDJ recombination scenarios. In a later analysis, every TCR beta chain was defined by the combination of its CDR3 amino acid sequence and its V-gene family, and reads without a unique V-gene family were dropped. As a way to deal with suspected cross-contamination and a sequencing artifact, a later analysis dropped 592 nucleotide sequences that were highly shared and had low generation probability. For each public chain, a later analysis derived a clonal expansion index from normalized ranks of inferred template counts within each repertoire. Generation probabilities in a later analysis came from a VDJ recombination model fitted to out-of-frame rearrangements, and those results were checked against IGoR. Hypergeometric tests were used in a later analysis to score TCR-TCR, TCR-HLA and TCR-CMV co-occurrence, with a repertoire-size bias correction applied to the TCR pairs. False discovery rates were estimated in a later analysis by permuting HLA or CMV assignments 20 times. In a later analysis, co-occurring TCRs were grouped using DBSCAN, and TCRdist sequence similarity was added for clustering within HLA-allele-positive subsets. Repertoires with fewer than 30,000 or more than 120,000 public chains, plus five repertoires with anomalous nucleotide sharing, were excluded from co-occurrence clustering. TCRdb holds this immuneACCESS table with in-frame rearrangements only. Some clones are missing; in checked studies, unresolved V genes explain under half, and the rest has no known cause. That table supplies the V and J calls and clone size; D and trimming were determined from the DNA. The sample profile shows 100,000 to 150,000 clones; 8.5% of them were found once. The ten largest clones represent 5% to 6% of the sample.

Relative to germline, V is missing 5 bases and J is missing 2 bases, with 5 bases of the junction outside any gene match. CDR1 and CDR2 are read off the germline V gene (reference sequence) as SEHNR and FQNEAQ. CDR3 length: 15 amino acids, cysteine to phenylalanine. The sequence is cut down to CDR3 DNA, 45 bases in frame from base 1. With regard to this clone: Which antigen it targets is not known. Per-base qualities were not stored, and no clone one base away is much larger.

Points the paper makes about the study in general: A later analysis found that TCR association rates varied across HLA loci, with DRB1 alleles showing the most associated TCRs and HLA-C alleles the fewest. HLA typing was unavailable for some donors at each locus, so association tests used only the typed subset. Assigning TCR associations to individual alleles was difficult when HLA alleles, especially DR and DQ, strongly co-occurred. A further reported finding was that TCR beta sequences accurately predicted the HLA-A and HLA-B alleles for most subjects in the first cohort. In an earlier analysis of over 550 of the donors, most TCR beta V segments were observed in productive rearrangements about 90% or about 30% of the time, broadly matching IMGT annotations. A later analysis associated about 17,000 TCR beta sequences with specific HLA alleles at a false discovery rate of 0.05. Linkage disequilibrium might explain the correlated functional status among segregating V segments, but an unknown experimental factor could not be ruled out. Most CMV-associated TCR beta chains appeared to be HLA-restricted in a later analysis, and the HLA associations seemed to be driven largely by CMV exposure. In vitro tests confirmed that three of the cytomegalovirus-associated TCR beta chains recognize cytomegalovirus antigens. Because the 87-base-pair reads could not distinguish some IMGT-functional V segments, including TRBV6-2 and TRBV6-3, those segments were excluded. Because counts were too low, about 18 rarely observed V segments, including chromosome 9 orphons, were excluded from the earlier analysis of some 540 of the donors. It was suggested by the authors that the approach could potentially be generalized to other disease states and immunological phenotypes. In both the original and validation cohorts, the classifier was reported to diagnose cytomegalovirus status with high specificity and sensitivity. The cohort was sequenced for TCR beta chains only, and without alpha or paired-chain data the features that could be detected were limited. Most TCR sequences were seen in very few donors, while some public TCRs were found in many individuals. A group of highly shared sequence variants was considered likely to be a technical artifact of the sequencing pipeline. Compared with equally common non-associated chains, HLA-associated TCR beta chains in a later analysis were more clonally expanded and had lower generation probabilities. A later genetic analysis reported fewer N-insertions in productive TCRs among donors in an Asian-associated ancestry cluster than the roughly 700-donor mean. In a later genetic analysis, a missense DCLRE1C variant was associated with V-gene and J-gene trimming of TCR beta chains, and the association was replicated in an independent cohort. Several of the top co-occurrence clusters appeared to be linked to parvovirus B19, influenza, CMV and Epstein-Barr virus, according to a later analysis. The presence/absence analyses assumed that sequencing depth was roughly uniform across donors, and that assumption may not be true. The study gave a list of 150 to 200 TCR beta chains associated with cytomegalovirus. For the cohort, immune exposure information was limited to CMV serostatus.

In total, roughly 710 healthy bone marrow donors made up the cohort. Cohort members were all nominally healthy when sampled, although unrecorded immune exposures were likely present. The donor tested CMV seronegative and was one of the 352 seronegative cohort members. A peripheral blood sample was collected from each donor, and TCR beta sequencing was performed on peripheral blood mononuclear cells. The Qiagen DNeasy Blood Extraction Kit was used to extract genomic DNA from the blood cell samples. The specimen was PBMCs. The rearranged segments are TRBV7-9 and TRBJ2-1, with 8 middle bases fitting TRBD2. The source of this sequence is a man aged 40-55 years in good health and CMV-seronegative. CDR3 reads: CASSPGGGPYNEQFF. The DNA is as follows: TGTGCCAGCAGCCCCGGGGGGGGACCCTACAATGAGCAGTTCTTC. The full variable domain, with segments outside the CDR3 supplied by the reference TRBV7-9 and TRBJ2-1 proteins, appears as DTGVSQNPRHKITKRGQNVTFRCDPISEHNRLYWYRQTLGQGPEFLTYFQNEAQLEKSRLLSDRFSAERPKGSFSTLEIQRTEQGDSAMYLCASSPGGGPYNEQFFGPGTRLTVL.